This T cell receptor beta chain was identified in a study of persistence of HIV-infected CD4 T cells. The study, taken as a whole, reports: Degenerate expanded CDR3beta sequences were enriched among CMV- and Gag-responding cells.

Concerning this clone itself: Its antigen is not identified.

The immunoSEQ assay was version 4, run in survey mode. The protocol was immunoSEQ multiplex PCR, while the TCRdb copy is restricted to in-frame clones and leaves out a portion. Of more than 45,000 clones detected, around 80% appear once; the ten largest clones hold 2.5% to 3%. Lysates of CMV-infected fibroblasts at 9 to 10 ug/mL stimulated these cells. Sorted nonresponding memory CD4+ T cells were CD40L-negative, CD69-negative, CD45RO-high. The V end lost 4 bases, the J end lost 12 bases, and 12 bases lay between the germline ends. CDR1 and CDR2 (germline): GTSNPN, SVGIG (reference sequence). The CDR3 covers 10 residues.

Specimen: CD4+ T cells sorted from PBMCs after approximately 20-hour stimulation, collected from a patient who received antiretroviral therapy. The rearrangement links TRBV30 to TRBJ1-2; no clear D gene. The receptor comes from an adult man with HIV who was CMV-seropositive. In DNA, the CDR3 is TGTGCCTGGAATTTTCCCCCCGACACCTTC. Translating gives CAWNFPPDTF.